The subject of this entry is one T cell receptor beta chain. The data were obtained in a study of cytomegalovirus exposure and HLA in healthy donors. CDR3 size: 15 residues. The germline gives CDR1 SGHRS, CDR2 YFSETQ. After removal of 6 bases from V and 8 bases from J, the junction contained 11 bases not matched to a gene. The primer mix had 60 Vbeta and 13 Jbeta primers. The method was immunoSEQ multiplex PCR; TCRdb's version includes in-frame clones alone and lacks a portion of them. The sample carries about 92,000 clones, roughly 71% recorded once. The V gene is TRBV5-1, the J gene TRBJ2-3; 11 positions agree with TRBD2. The TCR was taken from a man aged 45-60 years in good health and CMV-seronegative. The material sequenced was PBMCs. The CDR3 sequence: CASNLNSGGAGTQYF. The CDR3 bases are TGCGCCAGCAACCTGAATAGCGGGGGGGCGGGTACGCAGTATTTT.